This TCR beta chain was found in a study of radiotherapy plus CTLA-4 blockade in lung cancer. As for the study in general: There were objective responses in roughly 17% of patients, and around 31% had disease control. Points from the study as a whole: Reports identified early blood T cell clone dynamics, with interferon-beta, as the best response predictor. Once radiotherapy plus ipilimumab had been given, TCR clones derived from tumor expanded in blood.

Clones were sequenced by immunoSEQ multiplex PCR, and TCRdb holds only the in-frame ones, with some missing. The sample carries around 86,000 clones, 80% to 85% recorded once. Germline-derived CDR1 and CDR2 are SNHLY and FYNNEI. Trimming shortened V by 8 bases and J by 4 bases, and 14 bases separated the two germline ends. This CDR3 has 14 amino acids. Of note for this clone: Its antigen is not identified.

The chain has TRBV2 and TRBJ1-4; tentative D call: TRBD1 (5 bases). Sequenced here: peripheral blood, sampled from a patient treated with radiotherapy plus ipilimumab. This TCR derives from a human donor with non-small cell lung cancer who had stable disease on radiotherapy plus ipilimumab. DNA for the CDR3: TGTGCCAGCGGAATCGGGGGGGGTAATGAAAAACTGTTTTTT. The encoded protein is CASGIGGGNEKLFF.